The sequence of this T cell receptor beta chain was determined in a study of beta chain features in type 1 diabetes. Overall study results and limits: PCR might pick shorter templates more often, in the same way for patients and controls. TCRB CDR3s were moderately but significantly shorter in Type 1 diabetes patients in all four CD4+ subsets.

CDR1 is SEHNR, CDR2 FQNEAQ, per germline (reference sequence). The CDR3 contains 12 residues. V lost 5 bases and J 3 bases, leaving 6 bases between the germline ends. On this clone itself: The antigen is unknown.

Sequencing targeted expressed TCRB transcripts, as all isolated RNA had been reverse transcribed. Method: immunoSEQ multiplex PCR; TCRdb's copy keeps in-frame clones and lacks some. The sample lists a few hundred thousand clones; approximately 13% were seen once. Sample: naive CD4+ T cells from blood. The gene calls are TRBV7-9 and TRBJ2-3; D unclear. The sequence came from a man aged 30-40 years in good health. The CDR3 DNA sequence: TGTGCCAGCAGCCGACCTACAGATACGCAGTATTTT. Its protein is CASSRPTDTQYF.